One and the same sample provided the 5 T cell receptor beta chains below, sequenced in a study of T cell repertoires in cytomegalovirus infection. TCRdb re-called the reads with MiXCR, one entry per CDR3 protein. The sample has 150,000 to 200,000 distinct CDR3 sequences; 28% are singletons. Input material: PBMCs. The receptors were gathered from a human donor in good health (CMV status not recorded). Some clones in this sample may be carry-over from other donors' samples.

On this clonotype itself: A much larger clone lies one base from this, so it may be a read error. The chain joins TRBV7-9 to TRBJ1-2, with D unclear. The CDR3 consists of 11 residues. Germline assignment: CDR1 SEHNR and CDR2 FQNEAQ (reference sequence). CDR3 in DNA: TGTGCCAGCAGCTTAGTCCAGAACTCTCGCTTC. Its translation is CASSLVQNSRF.

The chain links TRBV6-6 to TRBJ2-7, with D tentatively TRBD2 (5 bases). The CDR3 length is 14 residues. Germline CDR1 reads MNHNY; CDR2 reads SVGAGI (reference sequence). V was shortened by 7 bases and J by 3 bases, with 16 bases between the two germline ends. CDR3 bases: TGTGCCAGCATTCCCCGAGGGCGGAGCTACGAGCAGTACTTC. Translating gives CASIPRGRSYEQYF.

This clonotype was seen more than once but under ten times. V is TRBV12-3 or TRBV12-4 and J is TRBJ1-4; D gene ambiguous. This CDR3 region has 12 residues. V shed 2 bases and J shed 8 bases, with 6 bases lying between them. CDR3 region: CASSLKDEKLFF. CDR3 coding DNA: TGTGCCAGCAGTTTAAAGGACGAAAAACTGTTTTTT.

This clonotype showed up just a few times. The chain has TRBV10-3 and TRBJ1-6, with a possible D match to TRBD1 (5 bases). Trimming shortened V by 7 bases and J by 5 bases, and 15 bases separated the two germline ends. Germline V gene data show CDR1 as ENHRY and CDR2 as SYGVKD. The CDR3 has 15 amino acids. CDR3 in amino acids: CAIIADSTHNSPLHF. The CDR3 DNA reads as TGTGCCATCATCGCAGACAGCACCCATAATTCACCCCTCCACTTT.

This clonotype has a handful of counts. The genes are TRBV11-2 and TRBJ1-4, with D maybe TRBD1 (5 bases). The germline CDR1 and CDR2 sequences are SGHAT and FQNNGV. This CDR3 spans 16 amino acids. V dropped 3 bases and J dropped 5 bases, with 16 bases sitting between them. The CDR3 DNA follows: TGTGCCAGCAGCTTTGGGCAGGGAGTCCCGAATGAAAAACTGTTTTTT. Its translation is CASSFGQGVPNEKLFF.